This entry is about one T cell receptor beta chain. This sample is drawn from a study of blood T cell repertoires in COVID-19. Study overall: The analysed material was cDNA or gDNA that came from T cells, B-cell-depleted T cells, or PBMCs.

Trimming cost V 4 bases and J 7 bases; bases outside gene matches: 13. Germline loops: CDR1 SQVTM, CDR2 ANQGSEA. The CDR3 runs 15 residues. The assay was immunoSEQ multiplex PCR, and TCRdb's table has in-frame clones only and misses some. The repertoire holds roughly 300,000 clones, with roughly nine tenths as singletons. Those enrolled in Seattle joined during active infection and were followed longitudinally afterward. The sequence came from a woman aged 25 to 39 with COVID-19, enrolled during active disease. The V and J genes are TRBV29-1 and TRBJ2-1; 7 positions agree with TRBD2. The sample taken for sequencing was peripheral blood. For the CDR3, the DNA is TGCAGCGTTGCCCCCGGCGGGGGAATGAGGAATGAGCAGTTCTTC. Its translation: CSVAPGGGMRNEQFF.